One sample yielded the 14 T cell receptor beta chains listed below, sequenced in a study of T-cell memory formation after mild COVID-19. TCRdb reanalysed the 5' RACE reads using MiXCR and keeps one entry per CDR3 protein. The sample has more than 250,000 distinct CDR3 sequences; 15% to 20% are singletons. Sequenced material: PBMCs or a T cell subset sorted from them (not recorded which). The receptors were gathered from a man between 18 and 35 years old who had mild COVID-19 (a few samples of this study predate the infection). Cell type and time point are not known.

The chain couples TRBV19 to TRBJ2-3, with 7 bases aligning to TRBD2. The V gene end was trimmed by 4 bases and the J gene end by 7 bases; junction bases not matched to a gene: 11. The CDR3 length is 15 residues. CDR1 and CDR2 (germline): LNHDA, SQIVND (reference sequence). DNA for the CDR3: TGTGCCAGTAGTACGTCTAGCGGCGGCGTCAATACGCAGTATTTT. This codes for CASSTSSGGVNTQYF. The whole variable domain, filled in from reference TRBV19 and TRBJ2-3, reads DGGITQSPKYLFRKEGQNVTLSCEQNLNHDAMYWYRQDPGQGLRLIYYSQIVNDFQKGDIAEGYSVSREKKESFPLTVTSAQKNPTAFYLCASSTSSGGVNTQYFGPGTRLTVL.

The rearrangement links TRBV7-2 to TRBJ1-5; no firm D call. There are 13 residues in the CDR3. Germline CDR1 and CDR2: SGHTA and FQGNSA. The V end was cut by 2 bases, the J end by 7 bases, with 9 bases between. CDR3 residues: CASSLSRTQPQHF. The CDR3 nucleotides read TGTGCCAGCAGCTTAAGCAGGACCCAGCCCCAGCATTTT.

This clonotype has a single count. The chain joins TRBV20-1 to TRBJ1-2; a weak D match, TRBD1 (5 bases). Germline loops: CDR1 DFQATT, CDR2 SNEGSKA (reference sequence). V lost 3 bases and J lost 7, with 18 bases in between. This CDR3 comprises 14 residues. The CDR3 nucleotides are TGCAGTGCTAGTCCCCCGGGGCATCCCTCTGGCTACACCTTC. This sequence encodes CSASPPGHPSGYTF.

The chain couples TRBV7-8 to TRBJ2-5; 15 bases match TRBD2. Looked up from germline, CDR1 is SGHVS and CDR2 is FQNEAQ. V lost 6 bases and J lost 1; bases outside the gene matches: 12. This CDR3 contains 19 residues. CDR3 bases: TGTGCCAGCAGGAGTAGACCGGGACTAGCGGGGGGACGCCAAGAGACCCAGTACTTC. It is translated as CASRSRPGLAGGRQETQYF.

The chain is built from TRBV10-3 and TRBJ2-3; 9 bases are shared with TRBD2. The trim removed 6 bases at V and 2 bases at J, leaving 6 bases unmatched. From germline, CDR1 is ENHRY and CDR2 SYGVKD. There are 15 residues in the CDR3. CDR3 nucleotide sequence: TGTGCCATCAGGGTAGCGGGGGCGATCACAGATACGCAGTATTTT. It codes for CAIRVAGAITDTQYF.

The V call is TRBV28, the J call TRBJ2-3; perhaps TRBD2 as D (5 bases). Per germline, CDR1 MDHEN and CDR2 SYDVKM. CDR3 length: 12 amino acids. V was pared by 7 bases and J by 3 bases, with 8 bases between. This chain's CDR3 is CASNRGTDTQYF. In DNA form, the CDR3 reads TGTGCCAGCAATCGGGGTACAGATACGCAGTATTTT.

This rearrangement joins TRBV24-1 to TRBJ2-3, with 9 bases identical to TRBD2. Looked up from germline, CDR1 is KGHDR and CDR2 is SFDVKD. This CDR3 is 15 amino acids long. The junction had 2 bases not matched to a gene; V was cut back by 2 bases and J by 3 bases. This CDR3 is CATSDSSGATDTQYF. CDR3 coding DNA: TGTGCCACCAGTGATTCTAGCGGGGCGACAGATACGCAGTATTTT.

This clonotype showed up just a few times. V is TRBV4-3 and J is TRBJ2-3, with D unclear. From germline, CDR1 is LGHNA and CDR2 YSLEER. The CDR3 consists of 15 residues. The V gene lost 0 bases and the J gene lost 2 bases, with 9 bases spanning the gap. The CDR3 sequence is CASSQDVQATDTQYF. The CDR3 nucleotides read TGCGCCAGCAGCCAAGATGTCCAAGCCACAGATACGCAGTATTTT.

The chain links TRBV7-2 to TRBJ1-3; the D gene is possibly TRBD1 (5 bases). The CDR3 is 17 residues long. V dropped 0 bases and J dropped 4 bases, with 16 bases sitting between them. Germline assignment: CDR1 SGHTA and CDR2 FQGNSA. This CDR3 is CASSLALRGTGGNTIYF. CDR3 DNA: TGTGCCAGCAGCTTAGCCCTGCGGGGGACGGGAGGAAACACCATATATTTT.

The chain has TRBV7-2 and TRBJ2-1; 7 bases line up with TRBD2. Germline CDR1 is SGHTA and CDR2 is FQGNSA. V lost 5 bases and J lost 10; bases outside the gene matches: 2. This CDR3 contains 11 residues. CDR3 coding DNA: TGTGCCAGCAGCGGGCGGGGGGAGCAGTTCTTC. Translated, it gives CASSGRGEQFF.

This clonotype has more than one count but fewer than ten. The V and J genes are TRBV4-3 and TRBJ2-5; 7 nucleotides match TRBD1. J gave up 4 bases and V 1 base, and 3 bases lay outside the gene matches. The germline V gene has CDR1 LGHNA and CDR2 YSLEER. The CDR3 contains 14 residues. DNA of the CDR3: TGCGCCAGCAGCCAAGGGAACAGGGGAGAGACCCAGTACTTC. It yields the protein CASSQGNRGETQYF.

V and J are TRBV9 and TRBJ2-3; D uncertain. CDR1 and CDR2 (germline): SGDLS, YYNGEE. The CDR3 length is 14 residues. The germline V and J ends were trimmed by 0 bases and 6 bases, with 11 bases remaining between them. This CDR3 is CASSVGPAPDTQYF. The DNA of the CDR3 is TGTGCCAGCAGCGTAGGCCCGGCCCCCGATACGCAGTATTTT.

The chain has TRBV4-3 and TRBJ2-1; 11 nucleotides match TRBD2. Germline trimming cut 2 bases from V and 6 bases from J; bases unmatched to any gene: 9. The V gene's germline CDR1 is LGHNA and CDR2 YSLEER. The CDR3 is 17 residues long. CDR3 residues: CASSQSYSGGAGNEQFF. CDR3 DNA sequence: TGCGCCAGCAGCCAATCCTATAGCGGGGGGGCCGGCAATGAGCAGTTCTTC.

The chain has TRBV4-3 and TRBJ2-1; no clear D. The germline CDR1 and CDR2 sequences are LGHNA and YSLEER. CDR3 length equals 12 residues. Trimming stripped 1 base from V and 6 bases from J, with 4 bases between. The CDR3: CASSQVANEQFF. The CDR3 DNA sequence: TGCGCCAGCAGCCAAGTTGCCAATGAGCAGTTCTTC.